These T cell receptor beta chains were read from a single sample in a study of beta chain features in type 1 diabetes. The assay was immunoSEQ multiplex PCR, and TCRdb's table has in-frame clones only and misses some. The table includes a few hundred thousand clones, roughly 30% detected once. The sample taken for sequencing was central memory CD4+ T cells from blood. The receptors shown here come from a man younger than 45 in good health. Both conserved end residues are part of each CDR3. Fields, in order: clone size, D gene, V gene, J gene, CDR3 DNA, CDR3 protein. A D gene is named only where the DNA matches it firmly. Clone size appears in some rows only: once, few, many, or a class for an expanded clone.

clone_size: .
d_call: .
v_call: TRBV29-1
j_call: TRBJ2-1
cdr3_nt: TGCAGCGTTAGTTGGACAGCCGTGGGGAATGAGCAGTTCTTC
cdr3_aa: CSVSWTAVGNEQFF

clone_size: .
d_call: TRBD2
v_call: TRBV11-2
j_call: TRBJ2-1
cdr3_nt: TGTGCCAGCAGCTTAAGTAGCGGGAGTTACCAGGAGCAGTTCTTC
cdr3_aa: CASSLSSGSYQEQFF

clone_size: .
d_call: .
v_call: TRBV29-1
j_call: TRBJ2-1
cdr3_nt: TGCAGCGCCGAGCGGGACTGGGGGCGTGAGCAGTTCTTC
cdr3_aa: CSAERDWGREQFF

clone_size: .
d_call: TRBD1
v_call: TRBV5-6
j_call: TRBJ2-3
cdr3_nt: TGTGCCAGCAGCTTGAGGGGGCAACACACAGATACGCAGTATTTT
cdr3_aa: CASSLRGQHTDTQYF

clone_size: .
d_call: .
v_call: TRBV6-1
j_call: TRBJ2-2
cdr3_nt: TGTGCCAGCAGTGAACCCTTCAATGGGGAGCTGTTTTTT
cdr3_aa: CASSEPFNGELFF

clone_size: .
d_call: .
v_call: TRBV10-2
j_call: TRBJ2-7
cdr3_nt: TGCGCCACCGTGGCGGGACGGGCGAACGAGCAGTACTTC
cdr3_aa: CATVAGRANEQYF

clone_size: .
d_call: TRBD1
v_call: TRBV28
j_call: TRBJ1-1
cdr3_nt: TGTGCCAGCAGTAAGACAGGGTTACCTGAAGCTTTCTTT
cdr3_aa: CASSKTGLPEAFF

clone_size: .
d_call: .
v_call: TRBV7-2
j_call: TRBJ2-3
cdr3_nt: TGTGCCAGCAGCCTCCAGGGTGCAGATACGCAGTATTTT
cdr3_aa: CASSLQGADTQYF

clone_size: .
d_call: .
v_call: TRBV4-3
j_call: TRBJ1-2
cdr3_nt: TGCGCCAGCAGCCAAGAGCAAGGGGAGTACTATGGCTACACCTTC
cdr3_aa: CASSQEQGEYYGYTF

clone_size: once
d_call: .
v_call: TRBV6-6
j_call: TRBJ2-6
cdr3_nt: TGTGCCAGCAGTCCCTGGAGCTCTGGGGCCAACGTCCTGACTTTC
cdr3_aa: CASSPWSSGANVLTF

clone_size: many
d_call: TRBD2
v_call: TRBV28
j_call: TRBJ2-1
cdr3_nt: TGTGCCAGCAGTTCACTAGCGGGAGGTGCGAATGAGCAGTTCTTC
cdr3_aa: CASSSLAGGANEQFF

clone_size: few
d_call: .
v_call: TRBV6-6
j_call: TRBJ2-5
cdr3_nt: TGTGCCAGCAGTTACTCGCCGGGGGCCGGAGAGACCCAGTACTTC
cdr3_aa: CASSYSPGAGETQYF

clone_size: .
d_call: .
v_call: TRBV10-2
j_call: TRBJ2-1
cdr3_nt: TGCGCCAGCAGTGACAACTACAATGAGCAGTTCTTC
cdr3_aa: CASSDNYNEQFF

clone_size: few
d_call: .
v_call: TRBV28
j_call: TRBJ2-7
cdr3_nt: TGTGCCAGCATGGGATGGGGCGAGCAGTACTTC
cdr3_aa: CASMGWGEQYF

clone_size: .
d_call: .
v_call: TRBV9
j_call: TRBJ2-1
cdr3_nt: TGTGCCAGCAGCGTCGACTCTTCATACAATGAGCAGTTCTTC
cdr3_aa: CASSVDSSYNEQFF

clone_size: many
d_call: TRBD2
v_call: TRBV5-4
j_call: TRBJ2-1
cdr3_nt: TGTGCCAGCAGCCAGGGCGCTAGCGGGAGGAATGAGCAGTTCTTC
cdr3_aa: CASSQGASGRNEQFF

clone_size: .
d_call: .
v_call: TRBV27
j_call: TRBJ2-3
cdr3_nt: TGTGCCAGCAGCCATGCAGGGGGAGGTACGCAGTATTTT
cdr3_aa: CASSHAGGGTQYF

clone_size: .
d_call: .
v_call: TRBV28
j_call: TRBJ1-2
cdr3_nt: TGTGCCAGCAGTTTACCCACCTATGGCTACACCTTC
cdr3_aa: CASSLPTYGYTF

clone_size: few
d_call: .
v_call: TRBV29-1
j_call: TRBJ2-7
cdr3_nt: TGCAGCGTTGTGAAGAACTCCTACGAGCAGTACTTC
cdr3_aa: CSVVKNSYEQYF

clone_size: few
d_call: TRBD1
v_call: TRBV29-1
j_call: TRBJ2-1
cdr3_nt: TGCAGCGTTGAACCCGGGACAGGGGATTCCTACAATGAGCAGTTCTTC
cdr3_aa: CSVEPGTGDSYNEQFF

clone_size: .
d_call: TRBD2
v_call: TRBV29-1
j_call: TRBJ2-3
cdr3_nt: TGCAGCGTAGCCGTGGGACTAGCCATCACAGATACGCAGTATTTT
cdr3_aa: CSVAVGLAITDTQYF

clone_size: .
d_call: .
v_call: TRBV5-6
j_call: TRBJ2-5
cdr3_nt: TGTGCCAGCAACCCAGGGACGAGAAGGGAGACCCAGTACTTC
cdr3_aa: CASNPGTRRETQYF

clone_size: many
d_call: TRBD1
v_call: TRBV13
j_call: TRBJ2-1
cdr3_nt: TGTGCCAGCAGCTCCAGCAGACAGGGGTCCAATGAGCAGTTCTTC
cdr3_aa: CASSSSRQGSNEQFF

clone_size: few
d_call: TRBD1
v_call: TRBV29-1
j_call: TRBJ2-7
cdr3_nt: TGCAGCGTTGAAGGGACAGGGGTTCCTTGGGAGCAGTACTTC
cdr3_aa: CSVEGTGVPWEQYF